The TCR beta chain under discussion was sequenced for a study of blood T cell repertoires in COVID-19. This CDR3 is built from 17 residues. CDR1 and CDR2 from the germline V gene are MNHEY and SMNVEV (reference sequence). V lost 0 bases and J 9 bases, leaving 23 bases between the germline ends. The method was immunoSEQ multiplex PCR; TCRdb's version includes in-frame clones alone and lacks a portion of them. Counted here are approximately 210,000 clones, about 90% occurring once; the ten biggest clones make up 0.7% to 0.8%. The sample comprised peripheral blood. The rearrangement uses TRBV27 and TRBJ2-5; D may be TRBD2 (7 bases). The sequence came from a woman between 65 and 79 years old with acute or convalescent COVID-19. The chain's CDR3 is CASSLSSRRAFGGPQYF. The CDR3 bases are TGTGCCAGCAGTTTATCTTCCCGTCGGGCGTTCGGGGGGCCCCAGTACTTC.